This TCR beta chain was recorded in a study of cytomegalovirus exposure and HLA in healthy donors. Per germline, CDR1 SGHTS and CDR2 YDEGEE. This CDR3 has 15 residues. V shed 0 bases and J 4 bases; nucleotides not matched to a gene: 5. The protocol was immunoSEQ multiplex PCR, while the TCRdb copy is restricted to in-frame clones and leaves out a portion. The sample includes some 230,000 clones, approximately 90% of them seen just once. The sample taken for sequencing was PBMCs. The rearrangement uses TRBV5-8 and TRBJ1-2; 8 nucleotides match TRBD1. This sequence was found in a woman aged 18-30 years in good health and CMV-seronegative. Here the CDR3 DNA reads TGTGCCAGCAGCTTGGTTCGAGACAGGGGCTATGGCTACACCTTC. Translation: CASSLVRDRGYGYTF.